The clone carrying this T cell receptor (beta chain) was counted at least ten times. Its antigen is not identified. These data are taken from a study of blood T cells in healthy people across ages. For the study at large: Capturing about one barcoded beta molecule per two T cells was achieved by template switching.

Trimming shortened V by 3 bases and J by 5 bases, and 17 bases separated the two germline ends. The CDR3 runs to 15 residues. The germline gives CDR1 DFQATT, CDR2 SNEGSKA (reference sequence). Per sample, no less than 5.5 micrograms of total RNA were extracted. General observations from the study: Versus aged donors, long-lived donors had higher diversity and more naive CD4+ cells.

It was with a sample-barcoded 5' primer and a J-beta primer mix that a second PCR of about 6 to 11 cycles was run. No fewer than 2.5 million CDR3-containing paired-end reads came from each sample. TCRdb processed the 5' RACE reads anew with MiXCR; each CDR3 protein has one entry. The table includes 800,000 or so distinct CDR3 sequences, around 68% detected once. Specimen: blood. The clonotype was recovered from a man aged 25-45 years in good health. This chain links TRBV20-1 with TRBJ1-5; a weak D match, TRBD1 (5 bases). The CDR3 DNA follows: TGCAGTGCTAGGCCCGCGGGGGGTATGGATCAGCCCCAGCATTTT. This encodes CSARPAGGMDQPQHF.